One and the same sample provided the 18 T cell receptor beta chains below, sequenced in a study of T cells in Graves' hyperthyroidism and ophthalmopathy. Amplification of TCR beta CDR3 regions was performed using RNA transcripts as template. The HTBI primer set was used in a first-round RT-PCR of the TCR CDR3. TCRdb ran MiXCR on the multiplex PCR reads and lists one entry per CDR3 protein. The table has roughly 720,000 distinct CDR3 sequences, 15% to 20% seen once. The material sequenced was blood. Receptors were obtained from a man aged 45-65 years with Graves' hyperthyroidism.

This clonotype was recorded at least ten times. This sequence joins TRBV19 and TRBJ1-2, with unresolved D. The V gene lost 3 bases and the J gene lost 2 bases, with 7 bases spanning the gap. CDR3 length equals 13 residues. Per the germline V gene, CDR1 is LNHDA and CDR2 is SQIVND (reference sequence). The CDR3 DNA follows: TGTGCCAGTAGTATTCCTCCGAACTATGGCTACACCTTC. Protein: CASSIPPNYGYTF.

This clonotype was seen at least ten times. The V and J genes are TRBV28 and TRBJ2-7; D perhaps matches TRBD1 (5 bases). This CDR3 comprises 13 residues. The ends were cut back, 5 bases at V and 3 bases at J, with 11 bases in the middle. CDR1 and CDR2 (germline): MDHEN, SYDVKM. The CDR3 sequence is CASSTPQDYEQYF. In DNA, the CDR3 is TGTGCCAGCAGTACACCACAGGACTACGAGCAGTACTTC.

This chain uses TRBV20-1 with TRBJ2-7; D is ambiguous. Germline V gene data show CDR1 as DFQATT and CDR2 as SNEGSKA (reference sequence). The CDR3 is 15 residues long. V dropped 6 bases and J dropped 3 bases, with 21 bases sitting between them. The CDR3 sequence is CSAPFSPARSYEQYF. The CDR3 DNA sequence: TGCAGTGCCCCGTTTTCTCCCGCGAGAAGCTACGAGCAGTACTTC.

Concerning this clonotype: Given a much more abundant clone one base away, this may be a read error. CDR3 DNA sequence: TGTGCCAGCAGTTTTGACGGCTACTCCTACGAGCAGTACTTC. This translates into CASSFDGYSYEQYF. The chain recombines TRBV28 with TRBJ2-7; no firm D call. This CDR3 has 14 residues. The germline CDR1 and CDR2 sequences are MDHEN and SYDVKM. The V and J ends lost 3 bases and 0 bases respectively, with 9 bases between them.

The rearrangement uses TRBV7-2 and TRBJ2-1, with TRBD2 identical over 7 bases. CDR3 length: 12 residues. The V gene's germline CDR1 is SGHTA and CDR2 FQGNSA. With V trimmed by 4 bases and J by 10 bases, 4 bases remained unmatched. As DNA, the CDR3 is TGTGCCAGCAGCTCTTGGACTAGGGAGCAGTTCTTC. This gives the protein CASSSWTREQFF.

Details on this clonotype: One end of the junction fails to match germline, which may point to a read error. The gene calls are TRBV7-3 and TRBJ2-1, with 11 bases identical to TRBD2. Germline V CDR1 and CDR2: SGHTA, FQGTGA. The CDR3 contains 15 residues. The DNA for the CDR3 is TGTGCCAGCAGCCAGCTAGCGGGAGGATGGAATGAGCAGCTCTTC. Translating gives CASSQLAGGWNEQLF.

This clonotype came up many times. The CDR3 DNA reads as TGCGCCAGCAGCTACAGGGAGGGCGCTCCCCTTAGAGGGAATGAGCAGTTCTTC. It specifies CASSYREGAPLRGNEQFF. V usage is TRBV5-1 and J usage is TRBJ2-1; tentative D call: TRBD2 (7 bases). Germline CDR1 SGHRS, CDR2 YFSETQ. V dropped 3 bases and J dropped 7 bases, with 26 bases sitting between them. This CDR3 comprises 18 residues. Based on the CDR3 plus reference TRBV5-1 and TRBJ2-1, the full variable domain is KAGVTQTPRYLIKTRGQQVTLSCSPISGHRSVSWYQQTPGQGLQFLFEYFSETQRNKGNFPGRFSGRQFSNSRSEMNVSTLELGDSALYLCASSYREGAPLRGNEQFFGPGTRLTVL.

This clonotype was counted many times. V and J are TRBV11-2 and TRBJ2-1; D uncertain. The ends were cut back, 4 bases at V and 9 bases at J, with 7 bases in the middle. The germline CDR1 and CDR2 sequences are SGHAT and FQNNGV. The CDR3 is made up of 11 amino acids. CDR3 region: CASSSIGEQFF. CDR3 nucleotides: TGTGCCAGCAGCTCAATCGGTGAGCAGTTCTTC.

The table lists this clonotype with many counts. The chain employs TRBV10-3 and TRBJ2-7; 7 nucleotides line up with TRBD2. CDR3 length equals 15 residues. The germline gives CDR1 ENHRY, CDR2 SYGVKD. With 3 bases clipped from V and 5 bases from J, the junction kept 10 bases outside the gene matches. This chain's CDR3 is CAISDEPSGNHEQYF. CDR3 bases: TGTGCCATCAGTGATGAGCCCAGCGGGAACCACGAGCAGTACTTC.

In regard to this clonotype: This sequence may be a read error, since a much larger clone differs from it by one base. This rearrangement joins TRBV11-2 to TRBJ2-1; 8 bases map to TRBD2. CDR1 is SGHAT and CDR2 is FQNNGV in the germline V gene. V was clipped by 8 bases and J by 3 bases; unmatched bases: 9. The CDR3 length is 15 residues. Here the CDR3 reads CASGPLAESYNEQFF. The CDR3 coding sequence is TGTGCCAGCGGACCACTAGCGGAAAGCTACAATGAGCAGTTCTTC.

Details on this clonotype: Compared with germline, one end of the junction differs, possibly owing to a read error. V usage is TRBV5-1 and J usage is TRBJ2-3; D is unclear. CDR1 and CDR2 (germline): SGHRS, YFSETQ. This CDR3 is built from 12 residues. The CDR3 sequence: CASSWAADTQDF. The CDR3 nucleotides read TGCGCCAGCAGCTGGGCCGCGGATACGCAGGATTTT.

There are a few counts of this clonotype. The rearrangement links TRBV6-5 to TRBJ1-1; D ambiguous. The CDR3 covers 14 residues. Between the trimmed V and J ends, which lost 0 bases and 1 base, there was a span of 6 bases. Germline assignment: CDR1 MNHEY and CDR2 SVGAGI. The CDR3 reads CASSYSNPNTEAFF. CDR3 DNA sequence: TGTGCCAGCAGTTACTCGAATCCGAACACTGAAGCTTTCTTT.

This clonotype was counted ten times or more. Here the CDR3 reads CASSLDVAARQETQYF. In DNA form, the CDR3 reads TGTGCCAGCAGCTTAGATGTAGCGGCTAGGCAAGAGACCCAGTACTTC. The chain employs TRBV7-2 and TRBJ2-5, with D possibly TRBD2 on 6 matching bases. V was pared by 1 base and J by 2 bases, with 14 bases between. Germline V gene sequence: CDR1 SGHTA, CDR2 FQGNSA. The CDR3 consists of 16 residues.

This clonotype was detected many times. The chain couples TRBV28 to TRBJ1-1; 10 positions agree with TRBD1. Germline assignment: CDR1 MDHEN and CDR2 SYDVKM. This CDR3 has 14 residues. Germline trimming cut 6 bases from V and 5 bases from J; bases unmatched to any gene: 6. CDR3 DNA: TGTGCCAGCAGACGGACAGGGGGTGGTACTGAAGCTTTCTTT. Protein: CASRRTGGGTEAFF.

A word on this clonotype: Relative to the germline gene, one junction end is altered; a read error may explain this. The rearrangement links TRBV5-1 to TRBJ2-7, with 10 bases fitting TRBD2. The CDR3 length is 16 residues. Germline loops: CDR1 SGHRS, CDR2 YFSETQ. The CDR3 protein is CASSPTASGSSYEQYF. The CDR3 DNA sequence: TGTGCCAGCAGCCCAACCGCTAGCGGGAGCTCCTACGAGCAGTACTTC.

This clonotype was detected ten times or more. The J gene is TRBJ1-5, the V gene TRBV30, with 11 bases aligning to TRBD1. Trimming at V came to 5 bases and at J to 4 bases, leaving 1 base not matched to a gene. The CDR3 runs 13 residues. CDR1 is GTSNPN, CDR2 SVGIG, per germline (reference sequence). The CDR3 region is CAWGQGANQPQHF. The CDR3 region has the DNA TGTGCCTGGGGACAGGGGGCGAATCAGCCCCAGCATTTT.

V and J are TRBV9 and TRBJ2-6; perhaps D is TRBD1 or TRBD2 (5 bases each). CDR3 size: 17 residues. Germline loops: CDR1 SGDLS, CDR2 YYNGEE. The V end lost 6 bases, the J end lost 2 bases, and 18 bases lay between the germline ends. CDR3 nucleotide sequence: TGTGCCAGCACTGGGGGACGGGCGAAGCCTGGGGCCAACGTCCTGACTTTC. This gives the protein CASTGGRAKPGANVLTF. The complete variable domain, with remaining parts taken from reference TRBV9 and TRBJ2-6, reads DSGVTQTPKHLITATGQRVTLRCSPRSGDLSVYWYQQSLDQGLQFLIQYYNGEERAKGNILERFSAQQFPDLHSELNLSSLELGDSALYFCASTGGRAKPGANVLTFGAGSRLTVL.

Here the CDR3 reads CASSLGGRDHAEQYF. The CDR3 DNA sequence: TGTGCCAGCAGTTTAGGGGGCAGGGACCACGCGGAGCAGTACTTC. The chain carries TRBV28 and TRBJ2-7, with D possibly TRBD1 on 6 matching bases. Germline CDR1 reads MDHEN; CDR2 reads SYDVKM. CDR3 length: 15 residues. V was pared by 2 bases and J by 7 bases, with 18 bases between.